This is a list of T cell receptor beta chains from one sample in a study of technical replicates of blood from a handful of donors. Assay used: immunoSEQ multiplex PCR; TCRdb lists only in-frame clones, some missing. Of more than 70,000 clones listed, 93% are singletons. The sample was T cells isolated from PBMCs. The receptors were gathered from a human donor in good health. CDR3s include the opening cysteine and the closing phenylalanine or tryptophan. D genes are given only for firm matches. Some rows mark clone size as missing; the rest say once, few, many or name a class of expanded clone.

v_gene,d_gene,j_gene,abundance,CDR3nt,CDR3aa
TRBV29-1,NA,TRBJ1-2,NA,TGCAGCGTTGTGGTTGGGGGGGCCTATGGCTACACCTTC,CSVVVGGAYGYTF
TRBV9,NA,TRBJ1-2,NA,TGTGCCAGCAGCGGAAGTAGCTACTATGGCTACACCTTC,CASSGSSYYGYTF
TRBV18,TRBD2,TRBJ2-1,NA,TGTGCCAGCTCACCACGTAGCGGGGCGGATAATGAGCAGTTCTTC,CASSPRSGADNEQFF
TRBV14,NA,TRBJ2-1,NA,TGTGCCAGCAGCCAAGGGGGACTGCCCTACAATGAGCAGTTCTTC,CASSQGGLPYNEQFF
TRBV18,TRBD1,TRBJ2-7,NA,TGTGCCAGCTCACTAACTAGGGACAGGGGAGCCGGGGTGCAGTACTTC,CASSLTRDRGAGVQYF
TRBV2,NA,TRBJ2-5,NA,TGTGCCAGCAGCGCCTTCGACAGTAACCAAGAGACCCAGTACTTC,CASSAFDSNQETQYF
TRBV14,NA,TRBJ1-2,NA,TGTGCCAGCAAGGACACAACCTCTAACTATGGCTACACCTTC,CASKDTTSNYGYTF
TRBV11-1,TRBD2,TRBJ2-7,NA,TGTGCCAGCAGTCTTAGCGGGAACTACGAGCAGTACTTC,CASSLSGNYEQYF
TRBV9,TRBD2,TRBJ2-3,NA,TGTGCCAGCAGCGTAGGGACTAGCGGGGGGGGCACAGATACGCAGTATTTT,CASSVGTSGGGTDTQYF
TRBV7-9,TRBD1,TRBJ2-7,NA,TGTGCCAGCAGCTTACGGGACAGCCCCTACGAGCAGTACTTC,CASSLRDSPYEQYF
TRBV5-1,TRBD1,TRBJ2-5,NA,TGCGCCAGCAGCTTGGCTGGGACAGGGGGCAGAGAGACCCAGTACTTC,CASSLAGTGGRETQYF
TRBV7-2,TRBD2,TRBJ2-5,NA,TGTGCCAGCAGCCCACCTGGACTAGCGGGGAAAGAGACCCAGTACTTC,CASSPPGLAGKETQYF
TRBV29-1,NA,TRBJ2-7,NA,TGCAGCGTTGGTGGAATCGTAGACGGGGGAGGTAACGTGAATGGAGGCCCCTACGAGCAGTACTTC,CSVGGIVDGGGNVNGGPYEQYF
TRBV27,NA,TRBJ1-1,NA,TGTGCCAGCAGTTTTGGGGGGAGCACTGAAGCTTTCTTT,CASSFGGSTEAFF
TRBV6-5,NA,TRBJ2-7,NA,TGTGCCAGCAAAGTCCGGGACACCTCCTACGAGCAGTACTTC,CASKVRDTSYEQYF
TRBV19,TRBD1,TRBJ1-5,once,TGTGCCAGTAGTGGGGACAGAAATCAGCCCCAGCATTTT,CASSGDRNQPQHF
TRBV28,TRBD1,TRBJ1-3,NA,TGTGCCAGCAGCCCCAGTCGAGGGGGCGGCGGAAACACCATATATTTT,CASSPSRGGGGNTIYF
TRBV11-2,TRBD1,TRBJ2-1,NA,TGTGCCAGCAGCTTGAGGAGACAGGGGGGTAATGAGCAGTTCTTC,CASSLRRQGGNEQFF
TRBV19,NA,TRBJ2-7,once,TGTGCCAGTAGTATAGGTGCAGGGATTAACTACGAGCAGTACTTC,CASSIGAGINYEQYF
TRBV9,TRBD1,TRBJ2-7,NA,TGTGCCAGCAGCGTCGGACAGGGAGGCGCCTACGAGCAGTACTTC,CASSVGQGGAYEQYF
TRBV20-1,TRBD2,TRBJ2-3,NA,TGCAGTGCACTGACTAGCCTTTCGCAGTATTTT,CSALTSLSQYF
TRBV5-1,NA,TRBJ2-1,NA,TGCGCCAGCAGCTTGGTCGGGGATGAGCAGTTCTTC,CASSLVGDEQFF
TRBV5-1,NA,TRBJ1-5,NA,TGCGCCAGCAGCTCTGGGGGCCTAGGTCAGCCCCAGCATTTT,CASSSGGLGQPQHF
TRBV7-9,TRBD1,TRBJ2-1,once,TGTGCCAGCAGCACAGGGGGCAATGAGCAGTTCTTC,CASSTGGNEQFF
TRBV29-1,NA,TRBJ2-7,NA,TGCAGCGTTCGGGGGGGGACAGGGAAGGCCTACGAGCAGTACTTC,CSVRGGTGKAYEQYF
TRBV27,NA,TRBJ2-7,NA,TGTGCCAGCAGTATAACCTACAGGGCCGGGTCCTACGAGCAGTACTTC,CASSITYRAGSYEQYF
TRBV27,TRBD2,TRBJ2-7,NA,TGTGCCAGCAGGAGAGGGACTAGCGGGAGTGGGCAGTACTTC,CASRRGTSGSGQYF
TRBV2,NA,TRBJ2-3,NA,TGTGCCAGCAGTGTGAGGTTCCCAAGCGTCACAGATACGCAGTATTTT,CASSVRFPSVTDTQYF
TRBV9,NA,TRBJ1-4,NA,TGTGCCAGCAGCGCCGGGGCTAATGAAAAACTGTTTTTT,CASSAGANEKLFF
TRBV4-1,TRBD1,TRBJ1-1,once,TGCGCCAGCAGCTTGAGGTCCGGGACAGGAGAAGCTTTCTTT,CASSLRSGTGEAFF
TRBV5-1,NA,TRBJ1-4,NA,TGCGCCAGCAGCTTGGTCGGTAGCGATCGGACTTTT,CASSLVGSDRTF
TRBV27,TRBD2,TRBJ2-1,NA,TGTGCCAGCAGTAAATCTCTGACTAGCGGACACAATGAGCAGTTCTTC,CASSKSLTSGHNEQFF
TRBV28,TRBD1,TRBJ1-2,NA,TGTGCCAGCAGTCACAGGGGAGTCGATGGCTACACCTTC,CASSHRGVDGYTF
TRBV14,NA,TRBJ2-7,NA,TGTGCCAGCAGCGCGCGCGCTTTGGTTGGCTACGAGCAGTACTTC,CASSARALVGYEQYF
TRBV7-8,NA,TRBJ1-2,NA,TGTGCCAGCAGCCTTGAGGGCAGTAACTATGGCTACACCTTC,CASSLEGSNYGYTF
TRBV9,TRBD2,TRBJ2-1,NA,TGTGCCAGCAGCGAAACTAGCGGCTACAATGAGCAGTTCTTC,CASSETSGYNEQFF
TRBV14,TRBD1,TRBJ1-1,NA,TGTGCCAGCAGCCCATACAGGGGGCTAGTAGGTACTGAAGCTTTCTTT,CASSPYRGLVGTEAFF
TRBV7-9,NA,TRBJ1-1,NA,TGTGCCAGCAGTGACGGGGGTGCAGCTTTCTTT,CASSDGGAAFF
TRBV6-5,NA,TRBJ2-5,NA,TGTGCCAGCAGTTACGGGGCGGGGCCTCAGGAGACCCAGTACTTC,CASSYGAGPQETQYF
TRBV5-4,NA,TRBJ1-2,NA,TGTGCCAGCAGCTTGGCCCCGGGGGGAGGCTACACCTTC,CASSLAPGGGYTF
TRBV30,NA,TRBJ1-2,NA,TGTGCCTGGAGCCTCCGGGGGGCTGGCTACACCTTC,CAWSLRGAGYTF